Included here is one T cell receptor beta chain sequence, with context. The antigen is unknown. Two replicates per tumor sample, mostly from about 5.2 ug of genomic DNA. Clones were read by immunoSEQ multiplex PCR, and TCRdb kept only the in-frame ones, dropping some. This sample has about 24,000 clones, with around a quarter found just once. CDR3 length: 14 amino acids. Germline CDR1 and CDR2: SGDLS and YYNGEE. With 0 bases removed from V and 2 bases from J, the gap between germline ends came to 7 bases. This sample's time point: after neoadjuvant nivolumab, at surgical resection. Stage II-IVA oral cavity squamous cell carcinoma was new and untreated by systemic or radiation therapy. The data stem from a study of neoadjuvant anti-PD-1 for oral cavity cancer. Study-wide points: Greater tumor shrinkage accompanied bigger post-treatment sizes of preexisting clones.

This clonotype originated in a person aged 35 to 85 with oral cavity squamous cell carcinoma. The chain links TRBV9 to TRBJ2-3; D gene ambiguous. The sequenced sample was tumor tissue, obtained after nivolumab (anti-PD-1) treatment. CDR3 in DNA: TGTGCCAGCAGCGTAGCGGACCCCACAGATACGCAGTATTTT. This encodes CASSVADPTDTQYF. Based on the CDR3 plus reference TRBV9 and TRBJ2-3, the full variable domain is DSGVTQTPKHLITATGQRVTLRCSPRSGDLSVYWYQQSLDQGLQFLIQYYNGEERAKGNILERFSAQQFPDLHSELNLSSLELGDSALYFCASSVADPTDTQYFGPGTRLTVL.